The following is a T cell receptor (beta chain) sequence with its context. Ten or more counts support this clonotype. Its antigen target is currently unknown. The record has no base qualities; no much larger clone is one base away. A library made for alpha chains picked up this beta chain off target, so its size means little. The CDR3 spans 17 residues, from the cysteine through the phenylalanine. The retained sequence is limited to the CDR3, 51 bases, with the frame set at the first base. Trimming takes 1 base from V and 1 base from J, and the germline ends sit 17 bases apart. The germline V gene yields MGHRA for CDR1 and YSYEKL for CDR2. This sample was included in a study of spatial heterogeneity in lung cancer (dated 2019 in TCRdb). Looking at the study overall: More beta-chain than alpha-chain transcripts were consistently detected, likely reflecting higher beta-chain transcript abundance. TCR transcript counts in tumor regions correlated strongly with a T cell transcriptional module score from matched bulk RNA-seq. In the raw uncorrected reads, each unique combination of TCR and UMI appeared more than ten times on average. In non-small cell lung cancer, the study quantitatively compared TCR alpha and beta repertoires across several tumor regions, matched nontumor lung, and blood. The study linked features of the TCR repertoire to counts of nonsynonymous mutations, which were determined by whole-exome sequencing of tumor tissue. At surgery, fewer than 250 tumor regions, roughly 63 matched nontumor lung samples and 56 PBMC samples were TCR-sequenced for both alpha and beta chains. Summary of the overall study and its limitations: Counts of ubiquitous and regional expanded TCRs correlated with counts of ubiquitous and regional nonsynonymous mutations, respectively. Confirming at a functional level the hypothesis that regional TCRs recognize regional mutations was considered to require additional single-cell paired TCR alpha and beta sequencing. The tumor nonsynonymous mutation count correlated with the number of expanded intratumoral alpha and beta TCRs. TCR-seq coverage of tumor T cells was estimated at only approximately 7% for alpha chains and 13% for beta chains.

The library was produced with 5' RACE. Sequencing took place on a NextSeq 500. The TCR library protocol attached a unique molecular identifier to each TCR cDNA molecule to allow correction of PCR and sequencing errors. Regarding the original processing steps: TCR identification, UMI-based error correction and CDR3 extraction were performed with Decombinator tools. TCRs above a frequency of 2 per 1,000, corresponding to the top 1% of the tumor frequency distribution, were defined as expanded. Expanded tumor TCRs statistically deemed absent (corrected P<0.05) from at least one tumor region were classed as regional, and all other expanded tumor TCRs were classed as ubiquitous. Renyi diversity was computed with the R vegan package after each repertoire had been subsampled 100 times to 5,000 TCRs. CDR3 similarity networks were built from amino acid triplet string-kernel similarity, with CDR3s being connected when pairwise similarity was above 0.82. TCRdb reanalyzed the raw reads on its own, using fastp at Q25 for trimming and MiXCR for clone calling, and kept in-frame beta chains. Here each entry gathers all rows of one CDR3 protein and keeps the most common genes and DNA. TCRdb's processing, not the authors' own work, is the source of the V and J calls. The sample has about 10,000 distinct CDR3 sequences on record, about 12% of them singletons. The ten largest account for 8% to 11% of the sample.

The time point label for this specimen denotes: sample taken at primary tumor resection. The donors were about 65 patients from the lung TRACERx cohort who had early-stage, untreated non-small cell lung cancer. For TCR sequencing, whole RNA was extracted from tumor and nontumor lung tissue, or from cryopreserved PBMC samples, and no cell sorting was done. Only patients with enough RNA available from two or more tumor regions were chosen for TCR sequencing. Tumor and adjacent nontumor lung specimens were reviewed by a lung pathologist before selection. This clonotype originated in a male donor with early-stage non-small cell lung cancer. The sequencing used lung tumor tissue, collected at surgery. The sequence links TRBV4-1 to TRBJ2-7, with the D segment identity uncertain. The sequenced DNA is TGCGCCAGCAGCCAAGCCGCCGACCTAGACACATCCTACGAGCAGTACTTC. Translated, it gives CASSQAADLDTSYEQYF.